The source of this TCR beta chain is a study of patients and donors after allogeneic stem cell transplantation. There are a few counts of this clonotype. TCRdb re-called the RT-PCR reads with MiXCR, one entry per CDR3 protein. The repertoire includes just over 55,000 distinct CDR3 sequences, 10% to 15% of them detected once, and around 30% sits in the top ten. This CDR3 has 15 residues. Per germline, CDR1 LGHDT and CDR2 YNNKEL (reference sequence). V lost 2 bases and J lost 0; bases outside the gene matches: 4. The source material was blood, either unsorted or a sorted T cell fraction (not recorded which). This clonotype was obtained from a human donor who was either an allogeneic HSCT recipient or a stem cell or donor lymphocyte infusion donor (not recorded which). It is not recorded whose cells these are; they may come from a transplant donor. This sequence joins TRBV3-1 and TRBJ2-7, with 7 positions matching TRBD2. The CDR3 is CASSQPREASYEQYF. Written as DNA, the CDR3 is TGTGCCAGCAGCCAACCCCGGGAGGCCTCCTACGAGCAGTACTTC.